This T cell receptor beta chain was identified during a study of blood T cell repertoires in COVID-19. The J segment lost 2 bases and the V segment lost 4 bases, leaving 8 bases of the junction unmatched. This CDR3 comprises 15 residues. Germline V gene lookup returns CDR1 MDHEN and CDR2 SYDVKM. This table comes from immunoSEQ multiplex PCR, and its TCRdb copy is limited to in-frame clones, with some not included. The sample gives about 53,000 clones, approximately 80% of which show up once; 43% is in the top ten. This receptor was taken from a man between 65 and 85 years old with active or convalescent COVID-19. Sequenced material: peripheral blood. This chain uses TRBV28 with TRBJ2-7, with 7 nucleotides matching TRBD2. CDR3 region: CASSSLAGPPYEQYF. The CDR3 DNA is TGTGCCAGCAGTTCCTTAGCGGGTCCCCCCTACGAGCAGTACTTC.